Listed below are T cell receptor beta chains from one sample, sequenced in a study of shared clonotypes between healthy human individuals. The data were produced by immunoSEQ multiplex PCR, yet TCRdb's version contains in-frame clones alone and is incomplete. The sample includes under 550,000 clones, about 95% seen only once; the top ten take about 0.057%. Sequenced material: naive CD4+ T cells sorted from blood. These receptors were obtained from a woman younger than 45 in good health. Both conserved end residues are part of each CDR3. D genes are given only for firm matches. Clone size appears in some rows only: once, few, many, or a class for an expanded clone.

j_call	clone_size	d_call	v_call	cdr3_nt	cdr3_aa
TRBJ2-3	NA	TRBD2	TRBV9	TGTGCCAGCGGGGGACTAGCGGGAGGCACAGATACGCAGTATTTT	CASGGLAGGTDTQYF
TRBJ2-7	NA	TRBD1	TRBV27	TGTGCCAGCACTTTACGACAGGGAGCCTACGAGCAGTACTTC	CASTLRQGAYEQYF
TRBJ2-5	NA	NA	TRBV5-6	TGTGCCAGCAGCTCATGGCGATCGCAAGAGACCCAGTACTTC	CASSSWRSQETQYF
TRBJ1-2	NA	NA	TRBV28	TGTGCCAGCAGTTTGGGGGGCGGAGGTGGCTACACCTTC	CASSLGGGGGYTF
TRBJ1-3	NA	NA	TRBV28	TGTGCCAGCAGTCCGCCGCCCAGTAGCTCTGGAAACACCATATATTTT	CASSPPPSSSGNTIYF
TRBJ1-1	NA	NA	TRBV18	TGTGCCAGCTCACCCATACAGGAGAACACTGAAGCTTTCTTT	CASSPIQENTEAFF
TRBJ2-7	once	TRBD2	TRBV10-3	TGTGCCATCACTGAAGGACTAGCGGTAGCCGAGCAGTACTTC	CAITEGLAVAEQYF
TRBJ2-1	once	NA	TRBV6-6	TGTGCCAGCAGTTACCCCGCTAGCGCAGACAATGAGCAGTTCTTC	CASSYPASADNEQFF
TRBJ2-7	once	TRBD2	TRBV11-3	TGTGCCAGCAGCCGGGGTCTAGCGGGAGGGCCAATTTACGAGCAGTACTTC	CASSRGLAGGPIYEQYF
TRBJ2-5	NA	NA	TRBV5-1	TGCGCCAGCCAGAGGCAGGGGGGGACCTTCCAAGAGACCCAGTACTTC	CASQRQGGTFQETQYF
TRBJ2-7	NA	NA	TRBV27	TGTGCCAGCAGGCCAAGGGTCCTGGGTGGACCGATTAGCTCCTACGAGCAGTACTTC	CASRPRVLGGPISSYEQYF
TRBJ2-5	NA	NA	TRBV5-1	TGCGCCAGCAGCTTCGGGGTTGGAAAAGAGACCCAGTACTTC	CASSFGVGKETQYF
TRBJ2-7	NA	NA	TRBV6-1	TGTGCCAGCAGTGATCAGGGGTCGTCCTACGAGCAGTACTTC	CASSDQGSSYEQYF
TRBJ2-5	NA	TRBD1	TRBV6-6	TGTGCCAGCAGCGACAGGGCAGACCAAGAGACCCAGTACTTC	CASSDRADQETQYF
TRBJ2-5	NA	NA	TRBV5-4	TGTGCCAGCAGCCCGGACAATAAAGAGACCCAGTACTTC	CASSPDNKETQYF
TRBJ2-5	NA	TRBD2	TRBV5-1	TGCGCCAGCAGCTTGTGGGGGCTAGCGGGAGGAGGTGAGACCCAGTACTTC	CASSLWGLAGGGETQYF
TRBJ1-1	NA	NA	TRBV5-1	TGCGCCAGCAGGCCGGGGGGCGGTACTGAAGCTTTCTTT	CASRPGGGTEAFF
TRBJ1-6	NA	NA	TRBV6-6	TGTGCCAGCAGTTACATACAGGGTTCCAGGGATTCACCCCTCCACTTT	CASSYIQGSRDSPLHF
TRBJ1-6	NA	TRBD1	TRBV27	TGTGCCAGCAGCCGTGATACAGGGGACGGATCACCCCTCCACTTT	CASSRDTGDGSPLHF
TRBJ1-5	NA	NA	TRBV28	TGTGCCAGCAGTAACCAGGGTTTCAATCAGCCCCAGCATTTT	CASSNQGFNQPQHF
TRBJ2-2	NA	TRBD2	TRBV4-1	TGCGCCAGCAGCCTGGGACTAGAGGTTCCCGGGGAGCTGTTTTTT	CASSLGLEVPGELFF
TRBJ1-1	once	NA	TRBV10-1	TGCGCCAGCAGTGAGTCAGGCCGGGCGAACACTGAAGCTTTCTTT	CASSESGRANTEAFF